The 5 T cell receptor beta chains given below trace back to one sample, sequenced in a study of T-cell reconstitution after alpha-beta-depleted transplantation in children. A library of TCRbeta sequences, prepared with unique molecular identifiers, was generated. TCRdb ran MiXCR on the PCR reads and lists one entry per CDR3 protein. This table has some 200,000 distinct CDR3 sequences, 13% to 15% appearing once. Sequencing was performed on PBMCs from the stem cell graft donor, taken from the stem cell graft. The receptor source for this set is a human donor who donated a stem cell graft to a child with acute lymphoblastic leukemia.

This clonotype was detected only a few times. The J gene is TRBJ2-7, the V gene TRBV12-3 or TRBV12-4, with 8 bases fitting TRBD1. J lost 3 bases, V lost 1 base, and 5 bases had no gene match. The CDR3 has 15 amino acids. The CDR3: CASSLGGDRSYEQYF. CDR3 DNA: TGTGCCAGCAGTTTAGGGGGGGACAGGAGCTACGAGCAGTACTTC.

This clonotype was seen at least ten times. This rearrangement joins TRBV12-3 or TRBV12-4 to TRBJ1-4, with TRBD1 identical over 8 bases. With V trimmed by 5 bases and J by 3 bases, 2 bases remained unmatched. The length of the CDR3 is 14 residues. The CDR3 bases are TGTGCCAGCAGTCCAGGGGGCTCTAATGAAAAACTGTTTTTT. Amino acid sequence: CASSPGGSNEKLFF.

Comments on this clonotype: The junction shows a germline mismatch at one end, possibly a read error. The J gene is TRBJ2-7, the V gene TRBV14; 7 nucleotides agree with TRBD2. This CDR3 region has 11 residues. Germline V gene lookup returns CDR1 SGHDN and CDR2 FVKESK. The CDR3 DNA sequence: TGTGCCAGCAGCCAGGGGGGGATCCTTGACTTC. Residues: CASSQGGILDF.

The rearrangement links TRBV7-2 to TRBJ2-1; 15 nucleotides line up with TRBD2. CDR1 and CDR2 from the germline V gene are SGHTA and FQGNSA. This CDR3 is built from 17 residues. J lost 7 bases, V lost 2 bases, and 6 bases had no gene match. The CDR3 coding sequence is TGTGCCAGCAGCTTACCGGGGACTAGCGGGAGGTTAAATGAGCAGTTCTTC. Amino acids: CASSLPGTSGRLNEQFF.

This chain joins TRBV12-3 or TRBV12-4 and TRBJ2-1, with TRBD2 identical over 12 bases. Trimming cost V 8 bases and J 0 bases; bases outside gene matches: 8. The CDR3 contains 17 residues. CDR3 amino acids: CASGGTSGRSSYNEQFF. DNA of the CDR3: TGTGCCAGCGGTGGGACTAGCGGGCGAAGCTCCTACAATGAGCAGTTCTTC.